The 7 T cell receptor beta chains reported below all come from one sample, sequenced in a study of T cells in Graves' hyperthyroidism and ophthalmopathy. RNA transcripts yielded amplified TCR beta CDR3 regions. During a first-round RT-PCR of the TCR CDR3, the HTBI primer set was used. TCRdb re-derived calls from the multiplex PCR reads in MiXCR, one entry per CDR3 protein. The sample consists of 550,000 to 600,000 distinct CDR3 sequences, 12% to 15% of them appearing once. The material sequenced was blood. These receptors originate from a young woman with Graves' ophthalmopathy.

This clonotype was seen a few times. The J gene is TRBJ2-1, the V gene TRBV10-3; the D call may be TRBD1 or TRBD2 (6 bases each). The ends were cut back, 4 bases at V and 7 bases at J, with 20 bases in the middle. The germline gives CDR1 ENHRY, CDR2 SYGVKD. The CDR3 runs to 16 residues. CDR3 region: CAISGSRGSGGNEQFF. Written as DNA, the CDR3 is TGTGCCATCAGTGGTAGTAGGGGGAGTGGGGGGAATGAGCAGTTCTTC.

Regarding this clonotype: A clone one base away is much larger, so this may be a read error. The chain recombines TRBV13 with TRBJ1-1; the D is unclear. Germline V gene data show CDR1 as PRHDT and CDR2 as FYEKMQ (reference sequence). The CDR3 length is 17 residues. Trimming shortened V by 1 base and J by 2 bases, and 17 bases separated the two germline ends. CDR3 bases: TGTGCCAGCAGCTTAGCCCGTCGACCAATAACCAACACTGAAGCTTTCTTT. It is translated as CASSLARRPITNTEAFF.

Many counts were recorded for this clonotype. The J gene is TRBJ2-2, the V gene TRBV12-3 or TRBV12-4; a weak D match, TRBD1 (5 bases). Trimming pared 7 bases from V and 6 bases from J, leaving 12 bases between. The CDR3 loop spans 13 amino acids. The CDR3 spells CASTPTVPGELFF. DNA of the CDR3: TGTGCCAGCACCCCGACAGTCCCCGGGGAGCTGTTTTTT.

This clonotype was seen many times. The chain uses TRBV27 and TRBJ2-3; no firm D call. V lost 3 bases, J lost 4 bases, and 5 bases lay in between. This CDR3 is built from 12 residues. CDR1 MNHEY and CDR2 SMNVEV come from the germline V gene (reference sequence). The CDR3 loop reads CASSFTPDTQYF. For the CDR3, the DNA is TGTGCCAGCAGTTTCACGCCAGATACGCAGTATTTT.

This clonotype has at least ten counts. The rearrangement uses TRBV6-2 or TRBV6-3 and TRBJ1-5, with D possibly being TRBD1 (6 bases). V dropped 5 bases and J dropped 1 base, with 21 bases sitting between them. CDR1 MNHEY and CDR2 SVGEGT come from the germline V gene. This CDR3 has 18 residues. The DNA for the CDR3 is TGTGCCAGCAGTAGGGGGAGGGCCGGTGGTTTGAGCAATCAGCCCCAGCATTTT. Its translation: CASSRGRAGGLSNQPQHF.

The chain couples TRBV12-3 or TRBV12-4 to TRBJ2-6; D is undetermined. The CDR3 length is 13 residues. The V and J ends lost 3 bases and 13 bases respectively, with 13 bases between them. In nucleotides, the CDR3 is TGTGCCAGCAGTTTGTCTGGGCCGGATGTCCTGACTTTC. Amino acids: CASSLSGPDVLTF.

The rearrangement uses TRBV10-3 and TRBJ2-3; 10 nucleotides match TRBD2. Germline trimming cut 6 bases from V and 0 bases from J; bases unmatched to any gene: 9. This CDR3 has 17 amino acids. Germline V gene lookup returns CDR1 ENHRY and CDR2 SYGVKD. Written as DNA, the CDR3 is TGTGCCATCAGCATAACAGGACTAGCGGCCAGCACAGATACGCAGTATTTT. Its protein product is CAISITGLAASTDTQYF.